This entry lists 29 T cell receptor beta chains sequenced from one sample in a study of blood T cell repertoires in COVID-19. Only in-frame clones appear in the TCRdb table, and some are missing; sequencing was by immunoSEQ multiplex PCR. Of around 230,000 clones listed, approximately 82% are singletons. The sequencing input was PBMCs or T cells enriched from blood (not recorded which). All receptors come from a man in his forties or fifties who had recovered from COVID-19.

The rearrangement joins TRBV28 to TRBJ1-1, with a weak D call TRBD1 (5 bases). Germline assignment: CDR1 MDHEN and CDR2 SYDVKM. This CDR3 has 13 residues. Trimming left V 4 bases short and J 1 base short, with 7 bases between. Here the CDR3 DNA reads TGTGCCAGCAGTTCTCAGGGGAACACTGAAGCTTTCTTT. Its protein product is CASSSQGNTEAFF.

A remark on this clone: Other DNA sequences in the same sample also yield this CDR3. This chain uses TRBV18 with TRBJ1-5; TRBD1 matches at 7 bases. Trimming cost V 1 base and J 1 base; bases outside gene matches: 4. The CDR3 has 16 amino acids. The germline CDR1 and CDR2 sequences are KGHSH and LQKENI. In nucleotides, the CDR3 is TGTGCCAGCTCACCACAGGGGGCTGGGAGCAATCAGCCCCAGCATTTT. It encodes CASSPQGAGSNQPQHF.

The CDR3 reads CASSPGGRGELFF. Written as DNA, the CDR3 is TGTGCCAGCAGTCCGGGGGGCAGGGGGGAGCTGTTTTTT. This chain joins TRBV2 and TRBJ2-2; D may be TRBD2 (7 bases). The V end was cut by 5 bases, the J end by 8 bases, with 12 bases between. The germline V gene encodes CDR1 SNHLY and CDR2 FYNNEI. The CDR3 is 13 residues long.

The genes are TRBV6-6 and TRBJ1-2, with D unclear. This CDR3 contains 13 residues. Germline lookup yields CDR1 MNHNY and CDR2 SVGAGI (reference sequence). V lost 3 bases, J lost 8 bases, and 13 bases lay in between. The DNA for the CDR3 is TGTGCCAGCAGTTATCCCGGGGAGTACGGCTACACCTTC. Translation gives CASSYPGEYGYTF.

This clone is medium-sized in the sample. The chain employs TRBV10-3 and TRBJ1-6, with TRBD1 matching over 10 bases. J was trimmed by 7 bases and V by 0 bases; bases with no gene match: 6. This CDR3 is 17 amino acids long. Per germline, CDR1 ENHRY and CDR2 SYGVKD. This CDR3 is CAISESGQGVRNSPLHF. The CDR3 DNA is TGTGCCATCAGTGAGTCAGGACAGGGGGTGCGGAATTCACCCCTCCACTTT.

The genes are TRBV7-8 and TRBJ2-3; the match to TRBD2 covers 8 bases. Germline trimming cut 0 bases from V and 5 bases from J; bases unmatched to any gene: 10. CDR1 and CDR2 (germline): SGHVS, FQNEAQ. This CDR3 spans 17 amino acids. The CDR3 reads CASSLAFRAGDGDTQYF. CDR3 nucleotides: TGTGCCAGCAGCTTAGCCTTCCGAGCGGGAGATGGAGATACGCAGTATTTT.

The V gene is TRBV30, the J gene TRBJ2-1; 9 bases map to TRBD2. The V and J ends lost 3 bases and 9 bases, in that order; junction bases with no gene match: 12. The germline V gene has CDR1 GTSNPN and CDR2 SVGIG (reference sequence). CDR3 length: 15 residues. CDR3 amino acids: CAWRVAGGPGGEQFF. In DNA, the CDR3 is TGTGCCTGGAGGGTTGCGGGGGGGCCCGGAGGTGAGCAGTTCTTC.

This chain links TRBV11-3 with TRBJ2-1, with D unresolved. Germline V gene lookup returns CDR1 SGHNT and CDR2 YENEEA. The CDR3 consists of 15 residues. Trimming cost V 3 bases and J 0 bases, with 9 bases left between them. The CDR3 DNA reads as TGTGCCAGCAGCTTGGTCTGGAGCTCCTACAATGAGCAGTTCTTC. This translates into CASSLVWSSYNEQFF.

The chain uses TRBV7-9 and TRBJ2-3, with a possible D match to TRBD2 (5 bases). V was trimmed by 1 base and J by 3 bases, leaving 11 bases between them. Germline CDR1 is SEHNR and CDR2 is FQNEAQ (reference sequence). The CDR3 has 15 residues. This chain's CDR3 is CASSLGTGTTDTQYF. In DNA form, the CDR3 reads TGTGCCAGCAGCTTAGGCACGGGAACAACAGATACGCAGTATTTT.

This chain connects TRBV2 to TRBJ2-1; D is unresolved. The CDR3 is made up of 15 amino acids. Germline CDR1 SNHLY, CDR2 FYNNEI. V dropped 4 bases and J dropped 0 bases, with 10 bases sitting between them. Here the CDR3 reads CASSVGQSSYNEQFF. The CDR3 DNA reads as TGTGCCAGCAGTGTGGGCCAGAGCTCCTACAATGAGCAGTTCTTC.

The chain carries TRBV29-1 and TRBJ1-1, with 7 bases matching TRBD1. The CDR3 extends over 13 amino acids. Germline lookup yields CDR1 SQVTM and CDR2 ANQGSEA. The junction had 5 bases not matched to a gene; V was cut back by 7 bases and J by 0 bases. The DNA of the CDR3 is TGCAGCGGAAGACAGGGTATGAACACTGAAGCTTTCTTT. It is translated as CSGRQGMNTEAFF.

The CDR3 sequence is CASSVGASASANEQFF. In DNA form, the CDR3 reads TGTGCCAGCAGCGTAGGTGCTAGCGCCTCAGCGAATGAGCAGTTCTTC. This chain connects TRBV9 to TRBJ2-1; D is perhaps TRBD2 (6 bases). V was trimmed by 0 bases and J by 7 bases, leaving 17 bases between them. Germline values: CDR1 SGDLS, CDR2 YYNGEE. The CDR3 covers 16 residues.

The chain recombines TRBV5-4 with TRBJ1-3; 7 nucleotides agree with TRBD1. V gave up 4 bases and J gave up 2 bases; unmatched junction bases: 15. The CDR3 has 18 residues. CDR1 and CDR2 from the germline V gene are SGHNT and YYREEE (reference sequence). The CDR3 protein is CASSTGTAIKSTGNTIYF. Written as DNA, the CDR3 is TGTGCCAGCAGCACCGGGACAGCCATCAAAAGCACTGGAAACACCATATATTTT.

V and J are TRBV14 and TRBJ2-1; 10 nucleotides align to TRBD2. J was trimmed by 7 bases and V by 1 base; bases with no gene match: 7. The CDR3 has 16 amino acids. The germline CDR1 and CDR2 sequences are SGHDN and FVKESK. CDR3 sequence: CASSQVGLARINEQFF. CDR3 sequence (DNA): TGTGCCAGCAGCCAAGTGGGACTAGCGAGGATTAATGAGCAGTTCTTC.

This clone was detected a few times. The V gene is TRBV9, the J gene TRBJ2-7; TRBD1 might be the D (6 bases). With 4 bases removed from V and 3 bases from J, the gap between germline ends came to 17 bases. Germline-derived CDR1 and CDR2 are SGDLS and YYNGEE. The CDR3 sequence is 15 residues long. CDR3 in DNA: TGTGCCAGCAGCCCAGGACAGCTAACTCTCTACGAGCAGTACTTC. It codes for CASSPGQLTLYEQYF.

This clone has a handful of counts. The chain links TRBV20-1 to TRBJ2-7, with D hard to call. The germline V gene has CDR1 DFQATT and CDR2 SNEGSKA (reference sequence). This CDR3 has 10 amino acids. Trimming shortened V by 5 bases and J by 0 bases, and 2 bases separated the two germline ends. The DNA of the CDR3 is TGCAGTGCTTACTCCTACGAGCAGTACTTC. Translation gives CSAYSYEQYF.

V gene TRBV2 combines with J gene TRBJ2-1, with D perhaps TRBD1 (7 bases). Germline CDR1 SNHLY, CDR2 FYNNEI. This CDR3 spans 14 amino acids. The ends were cut back, 5 bases at V and 2 bases at J, with 10 bases in the middle. The CDR3 DNA sequence: TGTGCCAGCAGTCCAGGGGGGACCTACAATGAGCAGTTCTTC. Encoded protein: CASSPGGTYNEQFF.

The chain uses TRBV6-5 and TRBJ1-4; no firm D call. This CDR3 is built from 15 residues. CDR1 is MNHEY, CDR2 SVGAGI, per germline. Trimming took 2 bases from V and 1 from J, leaving 8 bases between them. CDR3 DNA: TGTGCCAGCAGTTACACTAGGGAAACTAATGAAAAACTGTTTTTT. Protein: CASSYTRETNEKLFF.

The chain combines TRBV24-1 with TRBJ2-2; TRBD1 matches at 8 bases. Germline CDR1 and CDR2: KGHDR and SFDVKD. The V gene end was trimmed by 3 bases and the J gene end by 5 bases; junction bases not matched to a gene: 7. The CDR3 is 16 residues long. The CDR3: CATSDPGQGSTGELFF. The CDR3, as DNA: TGTGCCACCAGTGATCCCGGACAGGGAAGTACCGGGGAGCTGTTTTTT.

This clone has a handful of counts. The rearrangement uses TRBV5-1 and TRBJ1-6; a possible D gene is TRBD1 (6 bases). Per the germline V gene, CDR1 is SGHRS and CDR2 is YFSETQ. The CDR3 consists of 15 residues. V was pared by 2 bases and J by 7 bases, with 13 bases between. The CDR3 nucleotides read TGCGCCAGCAGCTTTTCGGGACAAAAGAATTCACCCCTCCACTTT. It specifies CASSFSGQKNSPLHF.

The gene calls are TRBV9 and TRBJ2-1, with 11 positions matching TRBD2. Germline V gives CDR1 SGDLS, CDR2 YYNGEE. There are 17 residues in the CDR3. J was trimmed by 2 bases and V by 0 bases; bases with no gene match: 4. CDR3 sequence: CASSVGVAGGPYNEQFF. In DNA form, the CDR3 reads TGTGCCAGCAGCGTAGGTGTAGCGGGGGGGCCCTACAATGAGCAGTTCTTC. The full variable domain, its missing parts supplied by reference TRBV9 and TRBJ2-1, is DSGVTQTPKHLITATGQRVTLRCSPRSGDLSVYWYQQSLDQGLQFLIQYYNGEERAKGNILERFSAQQFPDLHSELNLSSLELGDSALYFCASSVGVAGGPYNEQFFGPGTRLTVL.

This chain connects TRBV4-3 to TRBJ1-4, with D maybe TRBD1 (6 bases). The CDR3 sequence is 15 residues long. The germline CDR1 and CDR2 sequences are LGHNA and YSLEER. The V end lost 5 bases, the J end lost 4 bases, and 14 bases lay between the germline ends. The CDR3 loop is CASSGSRGINEKLFF. Written as DNA, the CDR3 is TGCGCCAGCAGCGGAAGCAGGGGCATTAATGAAAAACTGTTTTTT.

The V gene is TRBV6-1, the J gene TRBJ2-3; D is undetermined. In germline, CDR1 is MNHNS, CDR2 SASEGT. This CDR3 has 14 residues. V was shortened by 2 bases and J by 0 bases, with 6 bases between the two germline ends. This chain's CDR3 is CASSELDSTDTQYF. The DNA for the CDR3 is TGTGCCAGCAGTGAACTAGATAGCACAGATACGCAGTATTTT.

The CDR3 nucleotides are TGTGCCAGTATGAAAAGACAGCTCAATTCACCCCTCCACTTT. It translates to CASMKRQLNSPLHF. The chain uses TRBV19 and TRBJ1-6, with D maybe TRBD1 (5 bases). From germline, CDR1 is LNHDA and CDR2 SQIVND (reference sequence). The CDR3 has 14 residues. V lost 7 bases and J 7 bases, leaving 14 bases between the germline ends.

The rearrangement links TRBV18 to TRBJ2-1, with TRBD1 matching 10 bases. This CDR3 has 14 residues. The germline V gene encodes CDR1 KGHSH and CDR2 LQKENI. The V and J ends lost 5 bases and 7 bases, in that order; junction bases with no gene match: 5. For the CDR3, the DNA is TGTGCCAGCTCATCCGGGACAGGGGTTAATGAGCAGTTCTTC. Residues: CASSSGTGVNEQFF. Full variable domain (missing parts from reference TRBV18 and TRBJ2-1): NAGVMQNPRHLVRRRGQEARLRCSPMKGHSHVYWYRQLPEEGLKFMVYLQKENIIDESGMPKERFSAEFPKEGPSILRIQQVVRGDSAAYFCASSSGTGVNEQFFGPGTRLTVL.

The chain uses TRBV2 and TRBJ1-3, with 8 bases identical to TRBD1. The germline V gene encodes CDR1 SNHLY and CDR2 FYNNEI. CDR3 length: 14 amino acids. After removal of 6 bases from V and 3 bases from J, the junction contained 4 bases not matched to a gene. The CDR3 coding sequence is TGTGCCAGCAGCCCGACAGGGGTTGGAAACACCATATATTTT. This encodes CASSPTGVGNTIYF.

V gene TRBV29-1 combines with J gene TRBJ2-7, with 9 nucleotides matching TRBD1. CDR1 and CDR2 from the germline V gene are SQVTM and ANQGSEA. The CDR3 runs 14 residues. J was trimmed by 6 bases and V by 4 bases; bases with no gene match: 10. Here the CDR3 DNA reads TGCAGCGTTGCCTCTACAGGGGGCATCGCCGAGCAGTACTTC. Protein: CSVASTGGIAEQYF.

V usage is TRBV7-8 and J usage is TRBJ1-6; 7 bases align to TRBD1. This CDR3 region has 15 residues. Germline values: CDR1 SGHVS, CDR2 FQNEAQ. V lost 5 bases, J lost 5 bases, and 6 bases stayed unmatched. CDR3 sequence (DNA): TGTGCCAGCAGCCCGCGACAGGGTCATAATTCACCCCTCCACTTT. It is translated as CASSPRQGHNSPLHF.

The CDR3 DNA follows: TGTGCCAGCTCACCCTCGTCCCCAGATACGCAGTATTTT. As protein: CASSPSSPDTQYF. The chain couples TRBV18 to TRBJ2-3; D remains unclear. The CDR3 consists of 13 residues. Trimming left V 3 bases short and J 4 bases short, with 8 bases between. Germline assignment: CDR1 KGHSH and CDR2 LQKENI.